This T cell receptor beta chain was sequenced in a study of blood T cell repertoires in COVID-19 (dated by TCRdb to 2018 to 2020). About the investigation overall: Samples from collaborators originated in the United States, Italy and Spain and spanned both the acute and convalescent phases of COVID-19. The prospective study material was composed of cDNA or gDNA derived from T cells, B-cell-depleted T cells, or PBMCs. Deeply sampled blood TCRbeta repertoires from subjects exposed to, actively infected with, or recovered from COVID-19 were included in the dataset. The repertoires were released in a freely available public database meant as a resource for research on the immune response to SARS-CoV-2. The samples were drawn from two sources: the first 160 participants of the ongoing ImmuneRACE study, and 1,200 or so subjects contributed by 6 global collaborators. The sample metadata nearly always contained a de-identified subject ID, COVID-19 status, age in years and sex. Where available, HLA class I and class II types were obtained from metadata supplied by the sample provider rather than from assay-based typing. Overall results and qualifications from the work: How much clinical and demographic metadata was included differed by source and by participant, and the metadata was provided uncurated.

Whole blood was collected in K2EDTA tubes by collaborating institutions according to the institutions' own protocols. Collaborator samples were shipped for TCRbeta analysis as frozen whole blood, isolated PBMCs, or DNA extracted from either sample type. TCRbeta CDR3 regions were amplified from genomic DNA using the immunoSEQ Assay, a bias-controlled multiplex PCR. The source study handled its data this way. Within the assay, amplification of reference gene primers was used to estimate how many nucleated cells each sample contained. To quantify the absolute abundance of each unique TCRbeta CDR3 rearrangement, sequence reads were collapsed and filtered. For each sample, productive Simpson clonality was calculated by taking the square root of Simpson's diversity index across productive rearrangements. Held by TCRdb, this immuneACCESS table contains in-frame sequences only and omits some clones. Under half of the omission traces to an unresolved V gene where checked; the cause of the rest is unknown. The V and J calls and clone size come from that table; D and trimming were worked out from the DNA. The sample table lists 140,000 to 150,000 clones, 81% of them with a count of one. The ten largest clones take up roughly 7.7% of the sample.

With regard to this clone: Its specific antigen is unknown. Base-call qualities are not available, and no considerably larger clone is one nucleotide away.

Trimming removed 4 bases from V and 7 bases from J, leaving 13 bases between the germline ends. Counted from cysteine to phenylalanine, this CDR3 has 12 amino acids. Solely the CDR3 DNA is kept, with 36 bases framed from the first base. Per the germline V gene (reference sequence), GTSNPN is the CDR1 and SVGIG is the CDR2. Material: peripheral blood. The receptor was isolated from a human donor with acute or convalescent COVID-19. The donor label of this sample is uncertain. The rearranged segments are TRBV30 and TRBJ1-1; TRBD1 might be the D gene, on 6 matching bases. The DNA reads TGTGCCTGGACCGAGGGGGACTATGAAGCTTTCTTT. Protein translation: CAWTEGDYEAFF.